A selection of T cell receptor beta chains follows, all from one sample in a study of T cell repertoires in cytomegalovirus infection. One entry per CDR3 protein, called by TCRdb with MiXCR from the reads. Among about 740,000 distinct CDR3 sequences listed, roughly a third were seen once. The sample comprised PBMCs. The receptor set was obtained from a human donor in good health (CMV status not recorded). Some clones in this sample may be carry-over from other donors' samples. CDR3s include the opening cysteine and the closing phenylalanine or tryptophan. The D gene is left open where the match is weak. Size tells how often a clone was seen (once, few, many) or the class of an expanded clone, and some rows leave it out.

TRBJ1-2 | few | TRBV10-3 | TRBD1 | TGTGCCATCAGTTCGGACAGGTCTGGTGGCTACACCTTC | CAISSDRSGGYTF
TRBJ1-3 | . | TRBV6-5 | . | TGTGCCAGCAGTTGGGGTTCTGGAAACACCATATATTTT | CASSWGSGNTIYF
TRBJ2-1 | . | TRBV19 | TRBD2 | TGTGCCAGTAGTATGAATAGCGGGAGGGGATACAATGAGCAGTTCTTC | CASSMNSGRGYNEQFF
TRBJ2-1 | many | TRBV7-2 | . | TGTGCCAGCAGCTCCCGGGGGAGCTCCTACAATGAGCAGTTCTTC | CASSSRGSSYNEQFF
TRBJ2-5 | . | TRBV25-1 | TRBD1 | TGTGCCAGCAGTGGACAGGGAACACTGCAAGAGACCCAGTACTTC | CASSGQGTLQETQYF
TRBJ1-1 | . | TRBV7-9 | . | TGTGCCAGCTTCCGTTCGAACACTGAAGCTTTCTTT | CASFRSNTEAFF
TRBJ2-6 | . | TRBV7-9 | . | TGTGCCAGCAGCCCGCATCTTCGAAATCGGGGGACTGGGGCCAACGTCCTGACTTTC | CASSPHLRNRGTGANVLTF
TRBJ2-2 | few | TRBV7-8 | TRBD2 | TGTGCCAGCAGCCCAAGCACGAGTGGACTAGCGGGACTGAACACCGGGGAGCTGTTTTTT | CASSPSTSGLAGLNTGELFF
TRBJ1-5 | . | TRBV2 | TRBD1 | TGTGCCAGCAGTCCACTAGGACAGGTCGGCAATCAGCCCCAGCATTTT | CASSPLGQVGNQPQHF
TRBJ1-1 | . | TRBV5-4 | . | TGTGCCAGCAGACCCGGGCCCCAGGCGTTTCGGAACACTGAAGCTTTCTTT | CASRPGPQAFRNTEAFF
TRBJ1-2 | many | TRBV6-1 | . | TGTGCCAGCAGTGACCCTTTTTCGATCGGGTTCAGCTGGGGGACTGGCTACACCTTC | CASSDPFSIGFSWGTGYTF
TRBJ2-7 | . | TRBV4-1 | TRBD1 | TGCGCCAGCAGCCCCGTGGGACAGCAGCAGTACTTC | CASSPVGQQQYF
TRBJ2-1 | . | TRBV25-1 | . | TGTGCCAGCAGTGAAGTGGGACTGTACAATGAGCAGTTCTTC | CASSEVGLYNEQFF
TRBJ1-1 | . | TRBV7-9 | . | TGTGCCAGCAGCTCGGACTCGAACACTGAAGCTTTCTTT | CASSSDSNTEAFF
TRBJ1-2 | many | TRBV10-3 | . | TGTGCCATCAGTCCGACAGCCCAGAACTATGGCTACACCTTC | CAISPTAQNYGYTF
TRBJ1-1 | . | TRBV7-8 | TRBD1 | TGTGCCAGCAGCCCAAGGGGGCAGTGCAACACTGAAGCTTTCTTT | CASSPRGQCNTEAFF
TRBJ1-5 | few | TRBV12-3/TRBV12-4 | . | TGTGCCAGCAGTTACTCGGCCCGGCCCCAGCATTTT | CASSYSARPQHF
TRBJ2-1 | . | TRBV28 | TRBD2 | TGTGCCAGCGGGGGATCGGGGGGGAAGCAGTTCTTC | CASGGSGGKQFF
TRBJ1-1 | few | TRBV19 | TRBD1 | TGTGCCAGCACCGACAGGGGCACTGAAGCTTTCTTT | CASTDRGTEAFF
TRBJ1-5 | once | TRBV12-3/TRBV12-4 | TRBD1 | TGTGCCAGCAGTTTAGAGACAGGGCTTAATCAGCCCCAGCATTTT | CASSLETGLNQPQHF
TRBJ2-2 | . | TRBV7-2 | . | TGTGCCAGCAGCTTTATAGTCCCCACCGGGGAGCTGTTTTTT | CASSFIVPTGELFF
TRBJ1-4 | few | TRBV10-3 | TRBD1 | TGTGCCATCAGACCCGACCGGGACAGCATACTGTTTTTT | CAIRPDRDSILFF
TRBJ2-6 | . | TRBV7-9 | . | TGTGCCAGCAGCTTATATGGGGGCGGAGGGGCCAACGTCCTGACTTTC | CASSLYGGGGANVLTF
TRBJ2-4 | few | TRBV19 | . | TGTGCCAGTAGTATTAGGAATGAATTAGCCAAAAACATTCAGTACTTC | CASSIRNELAKNIQYF
TRBJ2-6 | few | TRBV5-8 | . | TGTGCCAGCAGCTTGGGATTTCTGGGCTCTACCGGTAGGGCCAACGTCCTGACTTTC | CASSLGFLGSTGRANVLTF
TRBJ1-4 | few | TRBV15 | TRBD1 | TGTGCCACCAGCAGGGACAGGAGTGAAAAACTGTTTTTT | CATSRDRSEKLFF
TRBJ2-7 | . | TRBV5-8 | TRBD1 | TGTGCCAGCAGCTGGAGACAGGGTGCTCGGGAGCAGTACTTC | CASSWRQGAREQYF
TRBJ2-5 | . | TRBV20-1 | TRBD2 | TGCAGTGCACCCACTAGCGGCCTCCAAGAGACCCAGTACTTC | CSAPTSGLQETQYF
TRBJ1-1 | . | TRBV2 | . | TGTGCCAGCAGTGAAAGTCCCAGGTCCACTGAAGCTTTCTTT | CASSESPRSTEAFF
TRBJ2-1 | many | TRBV7-2 | TRBD2 | TGTGCCAGCAGCCAACCGGGACTAAACAATGAGCAGTTCTTC | CASSQPGLNNEQFF
TRBJ2-2 | many | TRBV5-1 | . | TGTGCCAGCAGCTTAAAGAACACCGGGGAGCTGTTTTTT | CASSLKNTGELFF
TRBJ2-6 | few | TRBV7-2 | . | TGTGCCAGCAGCTCCCGACAGTCTGGGGCCAACGTCCTGACTTTC | CASSSRQSGANVLTF
TRBJ1-2 | few | TRBV28 | TRBD1 | TGTGCCAGCAGACAGCTCCGGGACAGGGAAGAAGGCTACACCTTC | CASRQLRDREEGYTF
TRBJ1-1 | . | TRBV28 | . | TGTGCCAGCAGTTTCGTTGTTCGTCTGAACACTGAAGCTTTCTTT | CASSFVVRLNTEAFF
TRBJ2-5 | . | TRBV5-1 | . | TGCGCCAGCAGTTGGTGGCGGGGATCGCAAGAGACCCAGTACTTC | CASSWWRGSQETQYF
TRBJ1-6 | . | TRBV7-8 | . | TGTGCCAGCAGCTTAAATGGGGGTTTCAATAATTCACCCCTCCACTTT | CASSLNGGFNNSPLHF
TRBJ2-3 | . | TRBV28 | TRBD2 | TGTGCCAGCAGACGTAGACTAGCGGGGTTTTCAGATACGCAGTATTTT | CASRRRLAGFSDTQYF
TRBJ1-5 | . | TRBV27 | . | TGTGCCAGCCGCATACATCCAGCTAGCAATCAGCCCCAGCATTTT | CASRIHPASNQPQHF
TRBJ1-2 | . | TRBV19 | . | TGTGCCAGTACTAAGGGACCAAACTATGGCTACACCTTC | CASTKGPNYGYTF
TRBJ2-7 | . | TRBV10-3 | . | TGTGCCACCCGGACGGATTACGAGCAGTACTTC | CATRTDYEQYF
TRBJ1-5 | few | TRBV28 | TRBD1 | TGTGCCAGCAGTTTGGGAGGGGGCGGTTGGTTTTTGGATCAGCCCCAGCATTTT | CASSLGGGGWFLDQPQHF
TRBJ2-5 | many | TRBV7-2 | . | TGTGCCAGCAGCCTACAGGTCCAAGAGACCCAGTACTTC | CASSLQVQETQYF
TRBJ1-6 | few | TRBV7-8 | . | TGTGCCAGCAGCTTAGAGGACCAGGTACCACCCCTCCACTTT | CASSLEDQVPPLHF
TRBJ1-6 | . | TRBV6-2/TRBV6-3 | . | TGTGCCAGCAGTTACTCGAAAGGCAGGCCCCTCCACTTT | CASSYSKGRPLHF
TRBJ2-3 | few | TRBV7-2 | TRBD1 | TGTGCCAGCAGCTCGGGACACAGGGGAGAAGGCACAGATACGCAGTATTTT | CASSSGHRGEGTDTQYF
TRBJ2-7 | many | TRBV7-2 | . | TGTGCCAGCAGCTTAAGCATAGCGGTCTCCTACGAGCAGTACTTC | CASSLSIAVSYEQYF
TRBJ2-1 | many | TRBV7-2 | TRBD2 | TGTGCCAGCGCTAGCGCGGGAGGGATTTACAATGAGCAGTTCTTC | CASASAGGIYNEQFF
TRBJ1-2 | few | TRBV18 | . | TGTGCCAGCTCTACGATGGCCGAGAACTATGGCTACACCTTC | CASSTMAENYGYTF
TRBJ2-3 | many | TRBV7-2 | TRBD2 | TGTGCCAGCAGCCCTCAGGGACTAGCGAATACGCAGTATTTT | CASSPQGLANTQYF